This paragraph covers one T cell receptor beta chain sequence. Its antigen is not known. The entry originates in a study of vaccination effects on CD4 cells after COVID-19. The wider study: Post-vaccine samples followed the second dose by a median of 72 days.

Repertoires were generated with immunoSEQ multiplex PCR, while TCRdb's copy carries only in-frame clones and drops some. This sample has roughly 45,000 clones, with approximately 72% found just once. CDR3 size: 14 residues. V lost 3 bases and J lost 2, with 13 bases in between. Germline loops: CDR1 DFQATT, CDR2 SNEGSKA (reference sequence). Study-wide results and limits: Whether induced by infection or by vaccine, clones showed marked clonal contraction late after vaccination.

Subsequent to a culture period of more than 9 days, CD4+ T cells were isolated. The vaccine given was either BNT162b2 or mRNA-1273, in two doses. Nucleocapsid antibodies were negative in the vaccine recipients, who had never had SARS-CoV-2 infection. Fresh IL-2-containing medium replaced half the medium on days 3 and 7. This sequence was found in a human donor who received a COVID-19 vaccine. Material: CD4+ T cells from PBMCs cultured without peptide, obtained after COVID-19 vaccination. This chain connects TRBV20-1 to TRBJ2-5, with D possibly being TRBD1 (6 bases). Written as DNA, the CDR3 is TGCAGTGCTAGTCCCACAGGGTTACAAGAGACCCAGTACTTC. Amino acid sequence: CSASPTGLQETQYF.